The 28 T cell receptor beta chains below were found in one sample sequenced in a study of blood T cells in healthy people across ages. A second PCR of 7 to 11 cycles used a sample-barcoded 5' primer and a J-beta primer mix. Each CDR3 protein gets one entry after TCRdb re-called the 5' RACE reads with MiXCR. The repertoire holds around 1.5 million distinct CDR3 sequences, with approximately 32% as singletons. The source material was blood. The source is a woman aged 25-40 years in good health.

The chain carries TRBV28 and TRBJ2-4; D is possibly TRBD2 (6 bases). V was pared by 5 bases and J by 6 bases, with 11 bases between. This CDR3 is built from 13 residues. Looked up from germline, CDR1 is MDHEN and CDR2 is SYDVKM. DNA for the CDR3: TGTGCCAGCAGTGATCCAGCGGGAAACATTCAGTACTTC. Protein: CASSDPAGNIQYF.

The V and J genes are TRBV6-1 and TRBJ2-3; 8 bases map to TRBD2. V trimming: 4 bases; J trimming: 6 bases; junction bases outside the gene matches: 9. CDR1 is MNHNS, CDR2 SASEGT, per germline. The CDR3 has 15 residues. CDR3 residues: CASSAGRLAMDTQYF. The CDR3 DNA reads TGTGCCAGCAGTGCTGGTAGACTAGCGATGGATACGCAGTATTTT.

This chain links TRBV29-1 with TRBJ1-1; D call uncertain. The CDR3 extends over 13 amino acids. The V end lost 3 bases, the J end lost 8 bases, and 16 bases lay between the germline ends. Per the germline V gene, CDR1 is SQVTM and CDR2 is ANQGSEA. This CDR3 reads CSVDSRSVAEAFF. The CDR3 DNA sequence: TGCAGCGTTGATTCCCGGTCAGTAGCAGAAGCTTTCTTT.

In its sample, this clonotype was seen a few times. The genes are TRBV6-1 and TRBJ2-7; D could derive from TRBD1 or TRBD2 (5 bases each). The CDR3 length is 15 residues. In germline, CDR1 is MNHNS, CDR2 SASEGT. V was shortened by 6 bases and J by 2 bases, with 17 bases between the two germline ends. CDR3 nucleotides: TGTGCCAGCAGACTGGGGGTTGAGGTGGCCTACGAGCAGTACTTC. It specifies CASRLGVEVAYEQYF.

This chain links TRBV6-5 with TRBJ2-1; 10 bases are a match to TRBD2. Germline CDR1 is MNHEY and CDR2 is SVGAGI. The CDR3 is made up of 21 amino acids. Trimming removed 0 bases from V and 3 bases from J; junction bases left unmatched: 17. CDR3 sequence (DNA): TGTGCCAGCAGTTACTCAGTTCGGAGTAGCGGGGGGCAGTCGATCTACAATGAGCAGTTCTTC. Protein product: CASSYSVRSSGGQSIYNEQFF.

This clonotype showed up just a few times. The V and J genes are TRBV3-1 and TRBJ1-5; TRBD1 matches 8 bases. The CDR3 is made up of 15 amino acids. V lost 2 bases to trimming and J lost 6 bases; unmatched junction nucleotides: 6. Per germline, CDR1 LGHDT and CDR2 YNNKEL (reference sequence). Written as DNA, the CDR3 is TGTGCCAGCAGCCAAAAGGGACAGGTGGGTCAGCCCCAGCATTTT. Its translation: CASSQKGQVGQPQHF.

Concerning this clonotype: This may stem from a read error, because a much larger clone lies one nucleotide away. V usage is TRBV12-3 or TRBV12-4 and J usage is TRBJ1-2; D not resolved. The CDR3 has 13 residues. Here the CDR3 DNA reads TGTGCCAGCAGTTACCCAGCCAACTATGGCTGCACCTTC. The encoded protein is CASSYPANYGCTF.

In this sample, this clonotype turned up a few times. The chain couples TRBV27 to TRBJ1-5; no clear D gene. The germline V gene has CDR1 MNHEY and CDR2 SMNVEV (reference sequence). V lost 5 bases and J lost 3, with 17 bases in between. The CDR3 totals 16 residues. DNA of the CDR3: TGTGCCAGCAGTCCCGGGTACGGGAGTTACAATCAGCCCCAGCATTTT. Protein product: CASSPGYGSYNQPQHF.

The CDR3 region is CASSLPMTGRANTDTQYF. In DNA form, the CDR3 reads TGTGCCAGCAGCCTGCCTATGACAGGGAGGGCCAACACAGATACGCAGTATTTT. The rearrangement joins TRBV7-9 to TRBJ2-3; D is possibly TRBD1 or TRBD2 (7 bases each). Trimming cost V 5 bases and J 2 bases, with 23 bases left between them. The germline V gene encodes CDR1 SEHNR and CDR2 FQNEAQ (reference sequence). This CDR3 is 18 amino acids long.

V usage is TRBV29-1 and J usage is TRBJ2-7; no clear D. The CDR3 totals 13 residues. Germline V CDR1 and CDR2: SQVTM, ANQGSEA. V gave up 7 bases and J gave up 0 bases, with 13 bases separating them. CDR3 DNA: TGCAGCGAACTCGGACGGAGCTCCTACGAGCAGTACTTC. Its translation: CSELGRSSYEQYF.

The CDR3 here is CASSPRLAGRSDTQYF. The CDR3 coding sequence is TGTGCCAGCAGTCCACGACTAGCGGGGAGGTCAGATACGCAGTATTTT. The chain is built from TRBV12-3 or TRBV12-4 and TRBJ2-3; 11 nucleotides match TRBD2. With 5 bases clipped from V and 4 bases from J, the junction kept 8 bases outside the gene matches. This CDR3 comprises 16 residues.

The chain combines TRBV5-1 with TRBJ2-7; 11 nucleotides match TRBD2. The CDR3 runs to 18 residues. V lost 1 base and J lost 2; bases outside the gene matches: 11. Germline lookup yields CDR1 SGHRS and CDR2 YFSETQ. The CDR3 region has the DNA TGCGCCAGCAGCTTGTTCTCGGCAACTAGCGGGAGAGCCTACGAGCAGTACTTC. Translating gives CASSLFSATSGRAYEQYF.

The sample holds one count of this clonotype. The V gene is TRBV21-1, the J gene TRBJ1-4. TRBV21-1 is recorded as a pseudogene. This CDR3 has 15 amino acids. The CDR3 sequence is CASSIWYGTNEKLFF. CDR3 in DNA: TGTGCCAGCAGCATTTGGTATGGGACTAATGAAAAACTGTTTTTT.

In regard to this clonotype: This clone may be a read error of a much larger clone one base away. In DNA form, the CDR3 reads TGCGCCAGCAGCCCTGCGGGACAGGGGAATCTTTACGAGCAGTACTTC. Its protein product is CASSPAGQGNLYEQYF. The chain links TRBV5-1 to TRBJ2-7; 10 nucleotides align to TRBD1. Looked up from germline, CDR1 is SGHRS and CDR2 is YFSETQ. Germline trimming cut 4 bases from V and 4 bases from J; bases unmatched to any gene: 11. The CDR3 has 16 amino acids.

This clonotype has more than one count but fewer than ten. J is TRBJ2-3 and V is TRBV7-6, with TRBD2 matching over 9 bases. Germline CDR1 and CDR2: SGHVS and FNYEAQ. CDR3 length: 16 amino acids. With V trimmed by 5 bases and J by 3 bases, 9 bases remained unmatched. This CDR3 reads CASSLRPSGGTDTQYF. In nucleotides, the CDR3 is TGTGCCAGCAGCCTCCGTCCAAGCGGGGGGACAGATACGCAGTATTTT.

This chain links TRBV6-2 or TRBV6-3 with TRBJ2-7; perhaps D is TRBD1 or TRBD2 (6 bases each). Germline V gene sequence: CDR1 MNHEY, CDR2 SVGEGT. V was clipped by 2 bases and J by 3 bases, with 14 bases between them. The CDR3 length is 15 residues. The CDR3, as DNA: TGTGCCAGCAGTTACGGGACTCTCAGGGGCTACGAGCAGTACTTC. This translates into CASSYGTLRGYEQYF.

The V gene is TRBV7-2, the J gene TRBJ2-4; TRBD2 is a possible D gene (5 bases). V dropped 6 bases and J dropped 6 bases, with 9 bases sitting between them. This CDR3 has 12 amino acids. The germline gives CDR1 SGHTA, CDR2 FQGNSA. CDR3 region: CASRDSRNIQYF. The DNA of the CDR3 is TGTGCCAGCAGGGACTCGCGAAACATTCAGTACTTC.

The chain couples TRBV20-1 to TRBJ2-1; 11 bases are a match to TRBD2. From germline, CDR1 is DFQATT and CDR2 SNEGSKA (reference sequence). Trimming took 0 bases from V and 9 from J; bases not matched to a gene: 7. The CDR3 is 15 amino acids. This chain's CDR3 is CSARDTSGSLSEQFF. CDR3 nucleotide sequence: TGCAGTGCTAGAGACACTAGCGGGAGTTTAAGTGAGCAGTTCTTC.

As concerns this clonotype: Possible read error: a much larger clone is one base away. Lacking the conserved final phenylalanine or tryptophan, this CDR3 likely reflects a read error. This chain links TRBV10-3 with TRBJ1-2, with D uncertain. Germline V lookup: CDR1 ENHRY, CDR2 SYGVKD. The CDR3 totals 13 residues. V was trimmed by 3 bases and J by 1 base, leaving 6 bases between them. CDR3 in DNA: TGTGCCATCAGTGACACAAGTAACTATGGCTACACCTTA. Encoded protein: CAISDTSNYGYTL.

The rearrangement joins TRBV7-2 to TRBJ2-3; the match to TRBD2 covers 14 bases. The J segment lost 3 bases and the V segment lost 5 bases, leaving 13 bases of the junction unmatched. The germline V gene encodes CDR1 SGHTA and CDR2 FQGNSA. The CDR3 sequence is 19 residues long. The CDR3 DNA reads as TGTGCCAGCAGCCTCAGACTAGCGGGGGGGCCAAGGAAAACAGATACGCAGTATTTT. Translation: CASSLRLAGGPRKTDTQYF.

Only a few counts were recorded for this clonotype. This chain's CDR3 is CASSQERGGMGYEQYF. The CDR3, as DNA: TGCGCCAGCAGCCAAGAGAGGGGCGGGATGGGTTACGAGCAGTACTTC. The rearrangement links TRBV4-1 to TRBJ2-5, with D possibly being TRBD2 (6 bases). The last part of the DNA fits TRBJ2-7 better; the J call may be wrong. CDR1 and CDR2 (germline): MGHRA, YSYEKL. The CDR3 is made up of 16 amino acids.

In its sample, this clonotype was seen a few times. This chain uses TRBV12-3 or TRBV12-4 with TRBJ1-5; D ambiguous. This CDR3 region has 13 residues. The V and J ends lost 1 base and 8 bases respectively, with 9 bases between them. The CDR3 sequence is CASSLEGAEPQHF. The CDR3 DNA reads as TGTGCCAGCAGTTTAGAGGGTGCGGAGCCCCAGCATTTT.

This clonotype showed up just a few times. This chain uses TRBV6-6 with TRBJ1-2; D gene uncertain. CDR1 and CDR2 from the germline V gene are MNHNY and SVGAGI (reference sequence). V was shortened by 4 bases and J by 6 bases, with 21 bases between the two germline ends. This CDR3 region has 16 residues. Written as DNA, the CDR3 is TGTGCCAGCAGTTCCCGGCATACGTCAGGTGCGGATGGCTACACCTTC. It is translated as CASSSRHTSGADGYTF.

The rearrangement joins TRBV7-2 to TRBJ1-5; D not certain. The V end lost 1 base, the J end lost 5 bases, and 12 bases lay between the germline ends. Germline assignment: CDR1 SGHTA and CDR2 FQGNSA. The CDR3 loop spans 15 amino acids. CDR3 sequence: CASSLVAAGDQPQHF. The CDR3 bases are TGTGCCAGCAGCTTAGTGGCGGCAGGAGATCAGCCCCAGCATTTT.

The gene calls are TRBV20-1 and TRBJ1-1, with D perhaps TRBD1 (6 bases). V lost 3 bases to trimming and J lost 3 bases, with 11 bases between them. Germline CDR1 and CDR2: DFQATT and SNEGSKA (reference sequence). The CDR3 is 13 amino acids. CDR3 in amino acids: CSASQGSDTEAFF. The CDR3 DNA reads TGCAGTGCTAGTCAGGGGTCGGACACTGAAGCTTTCTTT.

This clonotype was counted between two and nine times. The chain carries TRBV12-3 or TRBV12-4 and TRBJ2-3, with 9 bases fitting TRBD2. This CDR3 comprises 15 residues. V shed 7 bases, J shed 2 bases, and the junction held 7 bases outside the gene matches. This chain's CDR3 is CASILSGGLTDTQYF. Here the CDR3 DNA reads TGTGCCAGCATACTTAGCGGGGGTCTCACAGATACGCAGTATTTT.

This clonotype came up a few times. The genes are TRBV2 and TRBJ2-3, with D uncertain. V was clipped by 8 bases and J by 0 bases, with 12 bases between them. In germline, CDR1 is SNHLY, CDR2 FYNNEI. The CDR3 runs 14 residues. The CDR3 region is CASSIARSTDTQYF. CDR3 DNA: TGTGCCAGCTCAATCGCACGCAGCACAGATACGCAGTATTTT. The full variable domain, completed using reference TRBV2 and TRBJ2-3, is EPEVTQTPSHQVTQMGQEVILRCVPISNHLYFYWYRQILGQKVEFLVSFYNNEISEKSEIFDDQFSVERPDGSNFTLKIRSTKLEDSAMYFCASSIARSTDTQYFGPGTRLTVL.

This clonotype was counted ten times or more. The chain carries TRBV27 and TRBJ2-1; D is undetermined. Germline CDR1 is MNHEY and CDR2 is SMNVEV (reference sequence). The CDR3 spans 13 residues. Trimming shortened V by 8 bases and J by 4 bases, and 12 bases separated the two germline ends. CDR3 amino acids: CASGASLYNEQFF. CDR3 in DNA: TGTGCCAGCGGTGCGAGCTTGTACAATGAGCAGTTCTTC.